These 15 T cell receptor beta chains came from one sample sequenced in a study of CD8+CD57+ T cells in acquired aplastic anemia. Genomic DNA acted as the template from which TCR beta VDJ combination and CDR3 sequence profiling were carried out. MiXCR, run by TCRdb on the reads, gives a single entry per CDR3 protein. Of about 270,000 distinct CDR3 sequences listed, roughly 50% are singletons. The sequenced material came from sorted CD4+, CD8+, or CD8+CD57+ T cells (not recorded which) from PBMCs. The origin of the receptors is a human donor with severe aplastic anemia or a healthy control (not recorded which).

This chain joins TRBV20-1 and TRBJ2-2, with D possibly being TRBD2 (6 bases). V lost 0 bases and J 5 bases, leaving 13 bases between the germline ends. Germline lookup yields CDR1 DFQATT and CDR2 SNEGSKA (reference sequence). CDR3 length: 15 residues. In DNA form, the CDR3 reads TGCAGTGCTAGAGATCCCTCCGGGAGAACCGGGGAGCTGTTTTTT. It encodes CSARDPSGRTGELFF.

This clonotype was observed a few times. The V gene is TRBV7-2, the J gene TRBJ2-2; 8 nucleotides align to TRBD1. The V gene's germline CDR1 is SGHTA and CDR2 FQGNSA. The CDR3 is 18 residues long. V trimming: 3 bases; J trimming: 0 bases; junction bases outside the gene matches: 9. This CDR3 reads CASSLLPGTGPNTGELFF. The CDR3 DNA is TGTGCCAGCAGCTTGCTACCAGGGACAGGACCGAACACCGGGGAGCTGTTTTTT.

This clonotype was picked up many times. V usage is TRBV29-1 and J usage is TRBJ1-2, with D perhaps matching TRBD1 (5 bases). Looked up from germline, CDR1 is SQVTM and CDR2 is ANQGSEA. V lost 4 bases and J 7 bases, leaving 13 bases between the germline ends. This CDR3 is built from 12 residues. Here the CDR3 DNA reads TGCAGCGTTGGGGGGAGCGGGGGTGGCTACACCTTC. Translating gives CSVGGSGGGYTF.

V and J are TRBV9 and TRBJ2-3; TRBD2 matches at 10 bases. The V segment lost 0 bases and the J segment 2 bases; nucleotides outside the gene matches: 3. This CDR3 has 16 amino acids. Germline V gives CDR1 SGDLS, CDR2 YYNGEE. CDR3 bases: TGTGCCAGCAGCGTAGAAACTAGCGGGAACACAGATACGCAGTATTTT. Protein: CASSVETSGNTDTQYF.

Concerning this clonotype itself: A much larger clone lies one base from this, so it may be a read error. This sequence joins TRBV4-2 and TRBJ2-7; TRBD2 matches 7 bases. The CDR3 has 15 residues. CDR1 LGHNA and CDR2 YNFKEQ come from the germline V gene. The CDR3 reads CVSSQDIGGTYEQYF. The DNA for the CDR3 is TGTGTCAGCAGCCAAGATATCGGGGGGACCTACGAGCAGTACTTC.

V and J are TRBV20-1 and TRBJ2-1; 9 nucleotides align to TRBD1. The germline V gene encodes CDR1 DFQATT and CDR2 SNEGSKA (reference sequence). V shed 4 bases, J shed 10 bases, and the junction held 2 bases outside the gene matches. The CDR3 is 11 amino acids. The CDR3 nucleotides read TGCAGTGCTAACAGGGGGCACGAGCAGTTCTTC. Protein product: CSANRGHEQFF.

This clonotype was seen once. V usage is TRBV9 and J usage is TRBJ2-1; 10 bases match TRBD2. The CDR3 has 16 residues. The V gene end was trimmed by 4 bases and the J gene end by 4 bases; junction bases not matched to a gene: 8. Germline V CDR1 and CDR2: SGDLS, YYNGEE. Here the CDR3 DNA reads TGTGCCAGCAGCTTTCGAGGGACTAGCGTGTACAATGAGCAGTTCTTC. It translates to CASSFRGTSVYNEQFF.

This clonotype was observed a single time. The rearrangement links TRBV7-9 to TRBJ2-7; either TRBD1 or TRBD2 may supply D (5 bases each). V dropped 4 bases and J dropped 3 bases, with 13 bases sitting between them. Germline CDR1 SEHNR, CDR2 FQNEAQ (reference sequence). There are 14 residues in the CDR3. The DNA of the CDR3 is TGTGCCAGCAGCTCGGGCCGAGGGGTCTACGAGCAGTACTTC. Translated: CASSSGRGVYEQYF.

In this sample, this clonotype turned up many times. V is TRBV6-2 or TRBV6-3 and J is TRBJ2-3; 8 bases map to TRBD1. There are 14 residues in the CDR3. V was clipped by 3 bases and J by 4 bases; unmatched bases: 3. CDR1 is MNHEY and CDR2 is SVGEGT in the germline V gene. This chain's CDR3 is CASSYQGAADTQYF. The CDR3 nucleotides are TGTGCCAGCAGTTATCAGGGGGCGGCAGATACGCAGTATTTT.

A note on this clonotype: This sequence may be a read error, since a much larger clone differs from it by one base. The chain has TRBV5-4 and TRBJ1-4; D unresolved. The length of the CDR3 is 15 residues. Germline values: CDR1 SGHNT, CDR2 YYREEE (reference sequence). CDR3: CASSLDTTTNEELFF. CDR3 DNA sequence: TGTGCCAGCAGCTTGGACACCACAACTAATGAAGAACTGTTTTTT. The full variable domain, with the rest looked up from reference TRBV5-4 and TRBJ1-4, is ETGVTQSPTHLIKTRGQQVTLRCSSQSGHNTVSWYQQALGQGPQFIFQYYREEENGRGNFPPRFSGLQFPNYSSELNVNALELDDSALYLCASSLDTTTNEELFFGSGTQLSVL.

The gene calls are TRBV10-3 and TRBJ2-7; TRBD2 aligns across 11 bases. The junction had 1 base not matched to a gene; V was cut back by 4 bases and J by 5 bases. The length of the CDR3 is 13 residues. Germline-derived CDR1 and CDR2 are ENHRY and SYGVKD. CDR3 bases: TGTGCCATCAGTGGGGGACTAGCGGACGAGCAGTACTTC. Translated, it gives CAISGGLADEQYF.

This chain uses TRBV12-5 with TRBJ1-5; 11 nucleotides match TRBD1. The germline CDR1 and CDR2 sequences are LGHNT and FRNRAP. Germline trimming cut 4 bases from V and 7 bases from J; bases unmatched to any gene: 9. This CDR3 contains 16 residues. CDR3 region: CASGSMPGTGGQPQHF. CDR3 DNA sequence: TGTGCTAGTGGTTCGATGCCCGGGACAGGGGGGCAGCCCCAGCATTTT.

The table lists this clonotype with a count of one. The chain links TRBV9 to TRBJ2-7; D is unresolved. Germline assignment: CDR1 SGDLS and CDR2 YYNGEE. The ends were cut back, 7 bases at V and 4 bases at J, with 21 bases in the middle. The CDR3 sequence is 15 residues long. The CDR3 loop is CASGPSGASVYEQYF. Written as DNA, the CDR3 is TGTGCCAGCGGACCCTCAGGAGCTTCCGTATACGAGCAGTACTTC.

Written as DNA, the CDR3 is TGTGCCACCAGCAGACCGGGACAGGGGGGCGAGCAGTACTTC. Protein sequence: CATSRPGQGGEQYF. The chain couples TRBV15 to TRBJ2-7; TRBD1 aligns across 11 bases. Germline V gene sequence: CDR1 LNHNV, CDR2 YYDKDF (reference sequence). Trimming removed 2 bases from V and 6 bases from J; junction bases left unmatched: 3. The CDR3 has 14 amino acids.

The chain employs TRBV20-1 and TRBJ1-1; D is possibly TRBD1 (5 bases). CDR3 length: 12 residues. Trimming left V 0 bases short and J 6 bases short, with 8 bases between. Per germline, CDR1 DFQATT and CDR2 SNEGSKA (reference sequence). Here the CDR3 reads CSAREWGAEAFF. The DNA of the CDR3 is TGCAGTGCTAGAGAGTGGGGGGCTGAAGCTTTCTTT.